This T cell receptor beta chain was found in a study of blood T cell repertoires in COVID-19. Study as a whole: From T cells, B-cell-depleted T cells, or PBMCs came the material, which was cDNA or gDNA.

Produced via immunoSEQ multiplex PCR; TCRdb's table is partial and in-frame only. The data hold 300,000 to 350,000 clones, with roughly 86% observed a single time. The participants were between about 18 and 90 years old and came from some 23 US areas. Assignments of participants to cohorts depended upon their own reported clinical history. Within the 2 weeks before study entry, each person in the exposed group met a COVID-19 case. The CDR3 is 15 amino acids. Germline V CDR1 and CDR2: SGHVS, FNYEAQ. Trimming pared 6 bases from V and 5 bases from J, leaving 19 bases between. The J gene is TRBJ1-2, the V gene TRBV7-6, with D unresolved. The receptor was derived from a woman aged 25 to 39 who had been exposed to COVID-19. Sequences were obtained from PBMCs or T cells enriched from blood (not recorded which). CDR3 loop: CASSPKTRGIYGYTF. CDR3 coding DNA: TGTGCCAGCAGTCCCAAGACACGGGGAATTTATGGCTACACCTTC.